This TCR beta chain derives from a study of vaccination effects on CD4 cells after COVID-19. General study findings and limits: Missing from the study were early post-infection timepoints, and its convalescent patients were few. The vaccine-induced clones of healthy vaccinees included only 1 of 255 that cross-reacted with common cold coronaviruses. Both infection-induced and vaccine-induced clones contracted markedly at late post-vaccination timepoints.

Of note for this clone: Its antigen is still unknown.

Profiling relied on immunoSEQ multiplex PCR, and the TCRdb table lists in-frame clones only, not all of them. This sample yields tens of thousands of clones, of which 80% to 90% are seen a single time; under 3% belongs to the top ten. Between the trimmed V and J ends, which lost 3 bases and 1 base, there was a span of 13 bases. The CDR3 spans 15 residues. CDR1 and CDR2 from the germline V gene are SGHNT and YYREEE (reference sequence). Antigen-specific CD4+ T cells expanded by the ViraFEST assay with viral peptide pools were then sequenced. Following 10 days of culture, CD4+ T cells were isolated. Peptides at about 10 ug/ml and IL-2 at approximately 9.7 IU/ml were added to 2 million or so PBMC per well.

This sequence originates from a human donor who received a COVID-19 vaccine. The chain uses TRBV5-4 and TRBJ1-1; TRBD1 is a possible D gene (5 bases). The sequencing here drew on CD4+ T cells from PBMCs cultured with HCoV-229E spike peptides, taken before COVID-19 vaccination. As DNA, the CDR3 is TGTGCCAGCAGCTCGTCCAGGGCGGGGAACACTGAAGCTTTCTTT. Encoded protein: CASSSSRAGNTEAFF. Full variable domain (rest looked up from reference TRBV5-4 and TRBJ1-1): ETGVTQSPTHLIKTRGQQVTLRCSSQSGHNTVSWYQQALGQGPQFIFQYYREEENGRGNFPPRFSGLQFPNYSSELNVNALELDDSALYLCASSSSRAGNTEAFFGQGTRLTVV.